The next 21 T cell receptor beta chains were all read from a single sample in a study of Ad26.COV2.S vaccination and SARS-CoV-2 variants. TCRdb keeps only in-frame clones here, not all; method: immunoSEQ multiplex PCR. Of some 390,000 clones in the sample, around 91% were seen once. Treatment in this sample: about 20 received Ad26.COV2.S at low or high dose, single or two shots; several received placebo; per-sample allocation not given. Sampling occurred on day 63 after the first vaccine or placebo injection. Specimen: peripheral blood, collected in a trial of Ad26.COV2.S vaccine versus placebo. Receptors originate from a person between 18 and 65 years old who received the Ad26.COV2.S COVID-19 vaccine or a placebo.

The J gene is TRBJ1-3, the V gene TRBV5-1; D not certain. CDR1 is SGHRS and CDR2 is YFSETQ in the germline V gene. V was cut by 0 bases and J by 0 bases, with 10 bases left in between. CDR3 length: 16 amino acids. In DNA form, the CDR3 reads TGCGCCAGCAGCTTGGGGGCTTCGAGCTCTGGAAACACCATATATTTT. It yields the protein CASSLGASSSGNTIYF.

The V gene is TRBV6-5, the J gene TRBJ1-2; unclear D gene. Deletions cut 6 bases from V and 0 bases from J, with 11 bases between. Germline V gene sequence: CDR1 MNHEY, CDR2 SVGAGI. The CDR3 sequence is 14 residues long. The CDR3 reads CASRADGANYGYTF. The DNA of the CDR3 is TGTGCCAGCAGGGCGGACGGAGCTAACTATGGCTACACCTTC.

The J gene is TRBJ2-5, the V gene TRBV7-9, with D possibly called TRBD1 or TRBD2 (5 bases each). V lost 0 bases, J lost 5 bases, and 13 bases lay in between. Germline V lookup: CDR1 SEHNR, CDR2 FQNEAQ (reference sequence). The CDR3 spans 15 residues. For the CDR3, the DNA is TGTGCCAGCAGCTTAGCAGAGGGGAGAGGGGAGACCCAGTACTTC. Its protein product is CASSLAEGRGETQYF.

The chain is built from TRBV5-6 and TRBJ1-4; no clear D gene. CDR3 size: 13 residues. Trimming removed 5 bases from V and 8 bases from J, with 13 bases in between. Germline CDR1 and CDR2: SGHDT and YYEEEE. The CDR3, as DNA: TGTGCCAGCAGTTGGGGTAGAGGGGAAAAACTGTTTTTT. It is translated as CASSWGRGEKLFF.

This rearrangement joins TRBV21-1 to TRBJ2-7; the D call of TRBD1 is as the table states it, not checked on the DNA. TRBV21-1 counts as a pseudogene. The CDR3 is 14 residues long. In nucleotides, the CDR3 is TGTGCCAGCAGCAAAGATGACAGCTCTTACGAGCAGTACTTC. This codes for CASSKDDSSYEQYF.

The chain employs TRBV27 and TRBJ1-4; a weak D match, TRBD1 (6 bases). The CDR3 spans 15 residues. Between the trimmed V and J ends, which lost 11 bases and 7 bases, there was a span of 23 bases. CDR1 and CDR2 (germline): MNHEY, SMNVEV (reference sequence). CDR3 in DNA: TGTGCCCTTCGGGGGGGACACCCCCCTGGTGAAAAACTGTTTTTT. Its translation: CALRGGHPPGEKLFF.

Here the CDR3 reads CASSPRSRSNQPQHF. The CDR3 DNA follows: TGTGCCAGTAGTCCGAGGTCCAGAAGCAATCAGCCCCAGCATTTT. This chain links TRBV19 with TRBJ1-5; D remains ambiguous. Trimming removed 5 bases at V and 1 base at J, with 12 bases between. Germline CDR1 is LNHDA and CDR2 is SQIVND (reference sequence). The CDR3 has 15 residues.

The V gene is TRBV6-5, the J gene TRBJ1-1, with unresolved D. The CDR3 consists of 14 residues. The V end was cut by 2 bases, the J end by 5 bases, with 12 bases between. In germline, CDR1 is MNHEY, CDR2 SVGAGI. The CDR3 nucleotides read TGTGCCAGCAGTTACCGTAACCTCAAGACTGAAGCTTTCTTT. Protein sequence: CASSYRNLKTEAFF.

Notes on this clone: This same CDR3 is encoded by further DNA sequences in the sample. The V gene is TRBV5-1, the J gene TRBJ2-1, with a tentative D call TRBD2 (6 bases). V lost 0 bases and J 12 bases, leaving 19 bases between the germline ends. Looked up from germline, CDR1 is SGHRS and CDR2 is YFSETQ. This CDR3 comprises 15 residues. CDR3 DNA: TGCGCCAGCAGCTTGGAACCGGGGGTCCGGAGGGGGCAGTTCTTC. Encoded protein: CASSLEPGVRRGQFF.

This chain uses TRBV5-1 with TRBJ1-2, with D uncertain. This CDR3 region has 13 residues. V was clipped by 0 bases and J by 5 bases, with 8 bases between them. The germline CDR1 and CDR2 sequences are SGHRS and YFSETQ. The CDR3 reads CASSLGEVYGYTF. In nucleotides, the CDR3 is TGCGCCAGCAGCTTGGGGGAGGTTTATGGCTACACCTTC.

The chain has TRBV7-3 and TRBJ2-3, with a possible D match to TRBD2 (6 bases). Trimming stripped 1 base from V and 5 bases from J, with 10 bases between. The CDR3 sequence is 14 residues long. From germline, CDR1 is SGHTA and CDR2 FQGTGA. This CDR3 is CASSLNGGGDTQYF. CDR3 DNA: TGTGCCAGCAGCTTAAACGGGGGAGGAGATACGCAGTATTTT.

A few counts support this clone. The chain combines TRBV5-6 with TRBJ1-5; the D is unclear. V lost 0 bases and J 0 bases, leaving 1 base between the germline ends. CDR1 is SGHDT, CDR2 YYEEEE, per germline. The CDR3 length is 13 residues. This CDR3 is CASSLGSNQPQHF. The CDR3 bases are TGTGCCAGCAGCTTGGGTAGCAATCAGCCCCAGCATTTT.

V is TRBV27 and J is TRBJ1-4; TRBD1 matches 8 bases. CDR3 size: 15 residues. Per the germline V gene, CDR1 is MNHEY and CDR2 is SMNVEV (reference sequence). With V trimmed by 4 bases and J by 7 bases, 8 bases remained unmatched. The DNA of the CDR3 is TGTGCCAGCAGTTCTCAGGGGGCTTCACCTGAAAAACTGTTTTTT. It specifies CASSSQGASPEKLFF.

J is TRBJ1-1 and V is TRBV6-5, with 8 nucleotides matching TRBD1. The trim removed 6 bases at V and 4 bases at J, leaving 7 bases unmatched. Germline V CDR1 and CDR2: MNHEY, SVGAGI. The CDR3 has 14 amino acids. The CDR3 sequence: CASRPTGGPTEAFF. For the CDR3, the DNA is TGTGCCAGCAGACCAACAGGGGGTCCCACTGAAGCTTTCTTT.

The rearrangement uses TRBV15 and TRBJ1-5; TRBD1 might be the D (5 bases). The germline V gene encodes CDR1 LNHNV and CDR2 YYDKDF (reference sequence). V was trimmed by 5 bases and J by 0 bases, leaving 11 bases between them. This CDR3 comprises 15 residues. In DNA form, the CDR3 reads TGTGCCACCAGCGAATGGACACTTAGCAATCAGCCCCAGCATTTT. Translation gives CATSEWTLSNQPQHF.

The genes are TRBV6-5 and TRBJ2-2; D is ambiguous. The CDR3 has 13 amino acids. CDR1 is MNHEY and CDR2 is SVGAGI in the germline V gene. V gave up 6 bases and J gave up 4 bases, with 9 bases separating them. CDR3 coding DNA: TGTGCCAGCAGAAGACAAGTCACCGGGGAGCTGTTTTTT. Its protein product is CASRRQVTGELFF.

The chain carries TRBV19 and TRBJ2-7, with D unresolved. V dropped 1 base and J dropped 0 bases, with 7 bases sitting between them. Looked up from germline, CDR1 is LNHDA and CDR2 is SQIVND (reference sequence). The CDR3 runs 14 residues. The CDR3 coding sequence is TGTGCCAGTAGTATAGGATCGGGCTCCTACGAGCAGTACTTC. Translated, it gives CASSIGSGSYEQYF.

The chain recombines TRBV30 with TRBJ2-7; a possible D gene is TRBD2 (5 bases). Deletions cut 8 bases from V and 1 base from J, with 27 bases between. The CDR3 totals 17 residues. Germline CDR1 is GTSNPN and CDR2 is SVGIG (reference sequence). The CDR3, as DNA: TGTGCCCATTCTAGAAAGGGTCTCCGGACTGCTTCCTACGAGCAGTACTTC. This translates into CAHSRKGLRTASYEQYF.

The chain combines TRBV4-1 with TRBJ2-1, with D hard to call. The germline gives CDR1 MGHRA, CDR2 YSYEKL. The CDR3 has 15 amino acids. Trimming removed 0 bases from V and 11 bases from J, with 17 bases in between. The CDR3: CASSQDLGRAVKQFF. CDR3 DNA sequence: TGCGCCAGCAGCCAAGATCTTGGTCGGGCCGTCAAGCAGTTCTTC.

CDR3 bases: TGTGCCAGCTGCGCGGGACAGGGCCCTTGGGGCAATCAGCCCCAGCATTTT. Its translation is CASCAGQGPWGNQPQHF. The rearrangement uses TRBV28 and TRBJ1-5; 9 bases are a match to TRBD1. V trimming: 8 bases; J trimming: 2 bases; junction bases outside the gene matches: 13. The CDR3 totals 17 residues. The V gene's germline CDR1 is MDHEN and CDR2 SYDVKM.

The rearrangement uses TRBV30 and TRBJ2-2; a weak D match, TRBD2 (6 bases). V was pared by 4 bases and J by 2 bases, with 11 bases between. The CDR3 runs to 14 residues. The germline V gene has CDR1 GTSNPN and CDR2 SVGIG (reference sequence). CDR3 DNA sequence: TGTGCCTGGAATGCGGGATTAAACACCGGGGAGCTGTTTTTT. Its protein product is CAWNAGLNTGELFF.